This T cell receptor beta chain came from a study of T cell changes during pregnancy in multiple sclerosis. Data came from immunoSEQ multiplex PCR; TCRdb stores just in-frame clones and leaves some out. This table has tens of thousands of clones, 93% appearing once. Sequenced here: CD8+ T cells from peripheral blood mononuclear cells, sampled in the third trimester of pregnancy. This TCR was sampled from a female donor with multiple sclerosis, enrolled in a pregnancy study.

CDR3: CASSTGGQYEQYF. For the CDR3, the DNA is TGTGCCAGCTCAACAGGGGGCCAGTACGAGCAGTACTTC. V and J are TRBV25-1 and TRBJ2-7, with TRBD1 matching over 9 bases. The ends lost 8 bases at V and 4 bases at J; junction bases unmatched: 6. CDR1 MGHDK and CDR2 SYGVNS come from the germline V gene. The CDR3 covers 13 residues.